This TCR beta chain is from a study of blood T cell repertoires in COVID-19. The participants were between about 18 and 90 years old and came from 20 to 30 US areas. Participants reported their clinical history, and cohort assignment relied on those reports. The V segment lost 4 bases and the J segment 9 bases; nucleotides outside the gene matches: 7. This CDR3 contains 13 residues. Germline values: CDR1 GTSNPN, CDR2 SVGIG (reference sequence). Original data processing: Researchers report that nucleated cell counts were estimated from reference gene primer amplification. This table comes from immunoSEQ multiplex PCR, and its TCRdb copy is limited to in-frame clones, with some not included. For V, J and clone size, that table is used; D and trimming come from the DNA. The repertoire holds more than 250,000 clones, around 87% seen once, with about 5.7% in the top ten.

The sequencing sample was made of PBMCs or T cells enriched from blood (not recorded which). This chain links TRBV30 with TRBJ2-1; 9 nucleotides agree with TRBD1. The sequence was obtained from a woman under 40 who had recovered from COVID-19. The CDR3 DNA reads TGTGCCTGGACGGGACAGGGTGTCGGTGAGCAGTTCTTC. Protein sequence: CAWTGQGVGEQFF.